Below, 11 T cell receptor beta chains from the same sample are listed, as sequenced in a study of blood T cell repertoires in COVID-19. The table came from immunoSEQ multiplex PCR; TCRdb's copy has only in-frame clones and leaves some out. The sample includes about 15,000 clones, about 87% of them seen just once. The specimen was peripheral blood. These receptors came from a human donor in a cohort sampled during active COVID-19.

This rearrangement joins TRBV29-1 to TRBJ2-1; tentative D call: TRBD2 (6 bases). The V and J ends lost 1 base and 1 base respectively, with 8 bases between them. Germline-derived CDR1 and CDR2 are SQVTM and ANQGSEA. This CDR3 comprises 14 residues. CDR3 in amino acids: CSVEGLGSYNEQFF. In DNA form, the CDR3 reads TGCAGCGTTGAAGGACTAGGTTCCTACAATGAGCAGTTCTTC.

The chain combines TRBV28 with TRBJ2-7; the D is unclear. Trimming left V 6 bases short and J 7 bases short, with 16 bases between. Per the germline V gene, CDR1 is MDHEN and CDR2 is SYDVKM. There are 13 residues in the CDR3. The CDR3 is CASRSTDSREQYF. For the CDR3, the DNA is TGTGCCAGCAGATCCACCGACTCAAGGGAGCAGTACTTC.

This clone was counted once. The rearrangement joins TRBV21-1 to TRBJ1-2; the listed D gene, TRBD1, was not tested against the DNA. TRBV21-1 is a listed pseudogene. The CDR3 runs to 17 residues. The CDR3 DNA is TGTGCCAGCAGCAAGAGGGCAGGGGGCCCTACTAACTATGGCTACACCTTC. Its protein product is CASSKRAGGPTNYGYTF.

The CDR3 protein is CASSKREGYNEQFF. The CDR3 DNA reads as TGTGCCAGCAGTAAGCGGGAGGGCTACAATGAGCAGTTCTTC. This chain uses TRBV6-2 or TRBV6-3 with TRBJ2-1; 10 nucleotides align to TRBD2. Germline V lookup: CDR1 MNHEY, CDR2 SVGEGT. The V and J ends lost 5 bases and 3 bases, in that order; junction bases with no gene match: 1. The CDR3 runs 14 residues.

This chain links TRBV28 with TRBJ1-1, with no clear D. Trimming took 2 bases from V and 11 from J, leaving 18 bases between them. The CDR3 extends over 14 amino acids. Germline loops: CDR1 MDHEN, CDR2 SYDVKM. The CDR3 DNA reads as TGTGCCAGCAGTTTAAATTCGGACTCCCACCGTGCTTTCTTT. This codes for CASSLNSDSHRAFF.

The CDR3: CASTRDKGYGYTF. The CDR3 nucleotides are TGTGCCAGTACCCGGGACAAGGGCTATGGCTACACCTTC. The chain links TRBV19 to TRBJ1-2; D possibly corresponds to TRBD1 (6 bases). The ends were cut back, 7 bases at V and 4 bases at J, with 13 bases in the middle. The CDR3 is made up of 13 amino acids. The germline gives CDR1 LNHDA, CDR2 SQIVND (reference sequence).

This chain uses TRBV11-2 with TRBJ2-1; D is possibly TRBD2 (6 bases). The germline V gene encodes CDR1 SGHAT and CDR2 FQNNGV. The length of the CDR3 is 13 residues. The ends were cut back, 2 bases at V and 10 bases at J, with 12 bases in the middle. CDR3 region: CASSLTLAQEQFF. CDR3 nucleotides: TGTGCCAGCAGCTTAACACTAGCCCAGGAGCAGTTCTTC.

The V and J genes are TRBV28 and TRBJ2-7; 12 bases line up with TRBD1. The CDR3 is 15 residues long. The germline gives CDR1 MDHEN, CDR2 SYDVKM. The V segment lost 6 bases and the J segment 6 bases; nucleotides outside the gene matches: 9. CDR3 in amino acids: CASSTLGTGGFEQYF. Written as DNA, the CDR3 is TGTGCCAGCAGCACCCTAGGGACAGGGGGCTTCGAGCAGTACTTC.

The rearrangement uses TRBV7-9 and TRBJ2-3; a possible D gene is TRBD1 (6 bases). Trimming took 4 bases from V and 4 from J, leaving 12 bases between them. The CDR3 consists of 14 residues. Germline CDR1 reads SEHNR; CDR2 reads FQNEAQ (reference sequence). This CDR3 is CASSSQGTPDTQYF. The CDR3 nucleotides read TGTGCCAGCAGCTCTCAGGGGACCCCAGATACGCAGTATTTT.

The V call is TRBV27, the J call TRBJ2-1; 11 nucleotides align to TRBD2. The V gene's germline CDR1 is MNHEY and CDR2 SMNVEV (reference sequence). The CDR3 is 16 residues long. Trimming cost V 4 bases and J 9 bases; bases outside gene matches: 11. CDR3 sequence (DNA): TGTGCCAGCAGTTCCCTAGCGGGAGGCGCCGAAGGTGAGCAGTTCTTC. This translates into CASSSLAGGAEGEQFF.

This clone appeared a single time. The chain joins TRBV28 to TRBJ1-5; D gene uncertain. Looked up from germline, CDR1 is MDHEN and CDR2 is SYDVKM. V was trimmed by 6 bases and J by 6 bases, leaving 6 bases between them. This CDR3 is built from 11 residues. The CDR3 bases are TGTGCCAGCAGACGGGGTCAGCCCCAGCATTTT. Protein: CASRRGQPQHF.